This passage covers 32 T cell receptor beta chains from one sample sequenced in a study of blood T cell repertoires in COVID-19. Assay used: immunoSEQ multiplex PCR; TCRdb lists only in-frame clones, some missing. The sample has about 50,000 clones, more than 80% seen once. Sequenced sample: peripheral blood. Receptors were obtained from a man aged 55 to 70 with acute or convalescent COVID-19.

This chain joins TRBV4-3 and TRBJ1-4, with D unclear. This CDR3 region has 17 residues. The V end was cut by 0 bases, the J end by 0 bases, with 11 bases between. Germline V CDR1 and CDR2: LGHNA, YSLEER. Here the CDR3 DNA reads TGCGCCAGCAGCCAAGATCGCGTTATTGCAACTAATGAAAAACTGTTTTTT. Translating gives CASSQDRVIATNEKLFF.

This sequence joins TRBV7-2 and TRBJ2-7, with 10 nucleotides matching TRBD2. With V trimmed by 2 bases and J by 5 bases, 3 bases remained unmatched. The germline V gene has CDR1 SGHTA and CDR2 FQGNSA. The CDR3 has 14 residues. CDR3: CASSLILAGHEQYF. In DNA, the CDR3 is TGTGCCAGCAGCTTAATACTAGCGGGGCACGAGCAGTACTTC.

The chain has TRBV9 and TRBJ1-1; D perhaps matches TRBD1 (5 bases). CDR1 SGDLS and CDR2 YYNGEE come from the germline V gene. CDR3 length: 13 amino acids. V was pared by 4 bases and J by 5 bases, with 12 bases between. The CDR3 here is CASSTDGGTEAFF. For the CDR3, the DNA is TGTGCCAGCAGCACAGACGGGGGGACTGAAGCTTTCTTT.

The V gene is TRBV4-3, the J gene TRBJ1-1; D perhaps matches TRBD1 (6 bases). Germline CDR1 LGHNA, CDR2 YSLEER. Trimming took 3 bases from V and 0 from J, leaving 14 bases between them. This CDR3 contains 16 residues. CDR3 DNA sequence: TGCGCCAGCAGCCAGGAACCTACAGGGTTGAACACTGAAGCTTTCTTT. Its protein product is CASSQEPTGLNTEAFF.

V usage is TRBV13 and J usage is TRBJ2-1, with 8 bases lining up with TRBD1. CDR1 is PRHDT, CDR2 FYEKMQ, per germline (reference sequence). The CDR3 covers 14 residues. The J segment lost 6 bases and the V segment lost 5 bases, leaving 6 bases of the junction unmatched. In nucleotides, the CDR3 is TGTGCCAGCAGCCCAGGACAGGGCGTCAATGAGCAGTTCTTC. Amino acid sequence: CASSPGQGVNEQFF.

This chain links TRBV7-6 with TRBJ1-5; D not resolved. V lost 5 bases to trimming and J lost 2 bases, with 13 bases between them. Per the germline V gene, CDR1 is SGHVS and CDR2 is FNYEAQ. The length of the CDR3 is 15 residues. The CDR3, as DNA: TGTGCCAGCAGCCAGAGCGGATTTCGCAATCAGCCCCAGCATTTT. As protein: CASSQSGFRNQPQHF.

The genes are TRBV6-6 and TRBJ2-7; 12 bases map to TRBD2. CDR1 MNHNY and CDR2 SVGAGI come from the germline V gene (reference sequence). The CDR3 sequence is 17 residues long. Trimming removed 5 bases from V and 3 bases from J; junction bases left unmatched: 11. The CDR3 here is CASSHLRTSGALYEQYF. The CDR3, as DNA: TGTGCCAGCAGTCACCTGAGGACTAGCGGGGCCCTCTACGAGCAGTACTTC.

The rearrangement joins TRBV13 to TRBJ1-4; D ambiguous. Per the germline V gene, CDR1 is PRHDT and CDR2 is FYEKMQ (reference sequence). V shed 0 bases and J shed 4 bases, with 3 bases lying between them. The CDR3 runs to 13 residues. The CDR3 loop reads CASSLGYNEKLFF. The CDR3 coding sequence is TGTGCCAGCAGCTTAGGGTATAATGAAAAACTGTTTTTT. Variable domain in full (rest from reference TRBV13 and TRBJ1-4): AAGVIQSPRHLIKEKRETATLKCYPIPRHDTVYWYQQGPGQDPQFLISFYEKMQSDKGSIPDRFSAQQFSDYHSELNMSSLELGDSALYFCASSLGYNEKLFFGSGTQLSVL.

This chain joins TRBV7-2 and TRBJ1-6; TRBD1 matches at 7 bases. J lost 10 bases, V lost 1 base, and 7 bases had no gene match. Germline V CDR1 and CDR2: SGHTA, FQGNSA. The CDR3 is 15 residues long. CDR3 nucleotide sequence: TGTGCCAGCAGCTTAGAGACAGGGAAAGGCTCACCCCTCCACTTT. Its translation: CASSLETGKGSPLHF. Filled out from reference TRBV7-2 and TRBJ1-6, the complete variable domain reads GAGVSQSPSNKVTEKGKDVELRCDPISGHTALYWYRQSLGQGLEFLIYFQGNSAPDKSGLPSDRFSAERTGGSVSTLTIQRTQQEDSAVYLCASSLETGKGSPLHFGNGTRLTVT.

This chain connects TRBV9 to TRBJ1-1; weak D call: TRBD1 (5 bases). Trimming took off 0 bases at V and 0 bases at J, with 12 bases between the two ends. Germline assignment: CDR1 SGDLS and CDR2 YYNGEE. This CDR3 contains 16 residues. The CDR3 spells CASSVDGGEMNTEAFF. The CDR3 DNA is TGTGCCAGCAGCGTAGATGGGGGGGAGATGAACACTGAAGCTTTCTTT.

This chain uses TRBV20-1 with TRBJ1-5; D unresolved. The CDR3 runs 13 residues. The V end lost 3 bases, the J end lost 6 bases, and 12 bases lay between the germline ends. Germline V gene lookup returns CDR1 DFQATT and CDR2 SNEGSKA (reference sequence). CDR3 residues: CSASEVGSQPQHF. The CDR3 bases are TGCAGTGCTAGTGAAGTCGGGTCTCAGCCCCAGCATTTT.

The chain uses TRBV7-8 and TRBJ1-4; 8 nucleotides align to TRBD1. In germline, CDR1 is SGHVS, CDR2 FQNEAQ. This CDR3 spans 17 amino acids. V lost 2 bases and J lost 2; bases outside the gene matches: 7. CDR3: CASSLSSRQGTNEKLFF. The CDR3, as DNA: TGTGCCAGCAGCTTATCCTCCCGACAGGGGACTAATGAAAAACTGTTTTTT.

The sample holds a few counts of this clone. The same CDR3 can be traced to other DNA sequences in this sample. This chain connects TRBV7-3 to TRBJ2-1, with D unclear. CDR3 length: 14 amino acids. Germline V CDR1 and CDR2: SGHTA, FQGTGA. V was pared by 3 bases and J by 0 bases, with 6 bases between. CDR3: CASSLGSSYNEQFF. For the CDR3, the DNA is TGTGCCAGCAGCTTGGGCAGCTCCTACAATGAGCAGTTCTTC.

The chain couples TRBV4-1 to TRBJ1-2, with D possibly TRBD1 on 5 matching bases. Germline CDR1 reads MGHRA; CDR2 reads YSYEKL. V was trimmed by 5 bases and J by 3 bases, leaving 13 bases between them. This CDR3 region has 14 residues. The CDR3 coding sequence is TGCGCCAGCAGCTCAGGGTCGGCGGACTATGGCTACACCTTC. It yields the protein CASSSGSADYGYTF.

The chain carries TRBV21-1 and TRBJ1-2; whether TRBD1, the table's D call, matches the DNA was not checked. TRBV21-1 is assigned pseudogene status. The CDR3 consists of 17 residues. The CDR3: CASSTHPADRVHYGYTF. CDR3 DNA: TGTGCCAGCAGCACCCACCCTGCAGACAGGGTGCACTATGGCTACACCTTC.

This chain joins TRBV27 and TRBJ2-7; 7 nucleotides match TRBD1. Germline lookup yields CDR1 MNHEY and CDR2 SMNVEV (reference sequence). This CDR3 has 16 amino acids. V lost 2 bases, J lost 1 base, and 8 bases stayed unmatched. The CDR3 loop is CASSLTDRERSYEQYF. In DNA, the CDR3 is TGTGCCAGCAGTTTAACTGACAGGGAAAGGTCCTACGAGCAGTACTTC.

V usage is TRBV19 and J usage is TRBJ1-2; maybe TRBD1 (6 bases). CDR1 LNHDA and CDR2 SQIVND come from the germline V gene (reference sequence). V was trimmed by 7 bases and J by 8 bases, leaving 14 bases between them. The CDR3 is 12 amino acids. The CDR3 sequence: CASTHGQTGYTF. CDR3 DNA sequence: TGTGCCAGTACCCATGGACAGACCGGCTACACCTTC. The full variable domain, with the rest looked up from reference TRBV19 and TRBJ1-2, is DGGITQSPKYLFRKEGQNVTLSCEQNLNHDAMYWYRQDPGQGLRLIYYSQIVNDFQKGDIAEGYSVSREKKESFPLTVTSAQKNPTAFYLCASTHGQTGYTFGSGTRLTVV.

The gene calls are TRBV5-5 and TRBJ1-2; 7 positions agree with TRBD1. Germline CDR1 SGHKS, CDR2 YYEKEE (reference sequence). The V segment lost 5 bases and the J segment 5 bases; nucleotides outside the gene matches: 9. The CDR3 is 14 amino acids. Here the CDR3 reads CASRLDGTVYGYTF. The CDR3 DNA sequence: TGTGCCAGCAGGCTAGACGGGACAGTATATGGCTACACCTTC.

This chain connects TRBV4-3 to TRBJ2-7, with D unclear. Germline CDR1 LGHNA, CDR2 YSLEER. The V gene lost 0 bases and the J gene lost 3 bases, with 3 bases spanning the gap. The CDR3 has 12 amino acids. As DNA, the CDR3 is TGCGCCAGCAGCCAAGACAGCTACGAGCAGTACTTC. It codes for CASSQDSYEQYF.

V usage is TRBV4-1 and J usage is TRBJ1-6; 11 bases align to TRBD1. Germline-derived CDR1 and CDR2 are MGHRA and YSYEKL. V lost 5 bases and J lost 7; bases outside the gene matches: 4. The CDR3 is 15 residues long. CDR3 sequence reads: CASSWGQGENSPLHF. The CDR3, as DNA: TGCGCCAGCAGCTGGGGACAGGGGGAAAATTCACCCCTCCACTTT.

J is TRBJ1-1 and V is TRBV4-1, with 7 bases fitting TRBD1. The CDR3 runs to 16 residues. Germline CDR1 is MGHRA and CDR2 is YSYEKL. Trimming at V came to 4 bases and at J to 4 bases, leaving 12 bases not matched to a gene. CDR3 bases: TGCGCCAGCAGCCTGTCTTCCGACAGGGTAAGCACTGAAGCTTTCTTT. It yields the protein CASSLSSDRVSTEAFF.

This chain joins TRBV18 and TRBJ1-3, with TRBD1 matching over 8 bases. The germline gives CDR1 KGHSH, CDR2 LQKENI. The CDR3 runs to 15 residues. The V segment lost 6 bases and the J segment 0 bases; nucleotides outside the gene matches: 4. The CDR3 DNA follows: TGTGCCAGCTCTCCGGGACAGGCCTCTGGAAACACCATATATTTT. As protein: CASSPGQASGNTIYF.

The chain employs TRBV3-1 (or the pseudogene TRBV3-2) and TRBJ2-5, with a possible D match to TRBD1 (6 bases). The CDR3 contains 15 residues. V was clipped by 1 base and J by 5 bases, with 14 bases between them. Per the germline V gene, CDR1 is LGHDT and CDR2 is YNNKEL (reference sequence). The CDR3, as DNA: TGTGCCAGCAGCCAAGCCCCAGGGGCCGGGGAGACCCAGTACTTC. It specifies CASSQAPGAGETQYF.

V gene TRBV7-8 combines with J gene TRBJ1-1; weak D call: TRBD1 (6 bases). The V end was cut by 1 base, the J end by 1 base, with 10 bases between. This CDR3 contains 15 residues. Looked up from germline, CDR1 is SGHVS and CDR2 is FQNEAQ. The CDR3 sequence is CASSLVAGANTEAFF. The CDR3 coding sequence is TGTGCCAGCAGCTTAGTTGCAGGGGCGAACACTGAAGCTTTCTTT. Combining the CDR3 with reference TRBV7-8 and TRBJ1-1 gives the whole variable domain GAGVSQSPRYKVAKRGQDVALRCDPISGHVSLFWYQQALGQGPEFLTYFQNEAQLDKSGLPSDRFFAERPEGSVSTLKIQRTQQEDSAVYLCASSLVAGANTEAFFGQGTRLTVV.

The chain carries TRBV19 and TRBJ1-5; possibly TRBD1 for D (5 bases). V was pared by 6 bases and J by 7 bases, with 22 bases between. Germline lookup yields CDR1 LNHDA and CDR2 SQIVND (reference sequence). The CDR3 consists of 16 residues. CDR3 coding DNA: TGTGCCAGTAGGACTCTCTGGGGGGATGTCGGCCAGCCCCAGCATTTT. Protein product: CASRTLWGDVGQPQHF.

The chain uses TRBV7-3 and TRBJ2-3; possibly TRBD1 for D (5 bases). V shed 5 bases and J shed 0 bases, with 9 bases lying between them. CDR3 length: 14 residues. Germline CDR1 reads SGHTA; CDR2 reads FQGTGA. The CDR3, as DNA: TGTGCCAGCAGCCAGGGTGGAAGCACAGATACGCAGTATTTT. It translates to CASSQGGSTDTQYF. Combining the CDR3 with reference TRBV7-3 and TRBJ2-3 gives the whole variable domain GAGVSQTPSNKVTEKGKYVELRCDPISGHTALYWYRQSLGQGPEFLIYFQGTGAADDSGLPNDRFFAVRPEGSVSTLKIQRTERGDSAVYLCASSQGGSTDTQYFGPGTRLTVL.

The genes are TRBV12-3 or TRBV12-4 and TRBJ1-2; possibly TRBD1 for D (6 bases). Trimming left V 6 bases short and J 4 bases short, with 9 bases between. This CDR3 spans 12 amino acids. The CDR3 loop is CASSPTGYGYTF. CDR3 nucleotide sequence: TGTGCCAGCAGCCCGACAGGCTATGGCTACACCTTC.

This clone was observed once. The V and J genes are TRBV5-1 and TRBJ1-2; 7 bases align to TRBD1. The CDR3 contains 16 residues. The germline V gene encodes CDR1 SGHRS and CDR2 YFSETQ. Trimming removed 1 base from V and 1 base from J; junction bases left unmatched: 7. The CDR3 nucleotides read TGCGCCAGCAGCTTGATGTGGTCAGGGGGTAACTATGGCTACACCTTC. Translation gives CASSLMWSGGNYGYTF. Based on the CDR3 plus reference TRBV5-1 and TRBJ1-2, the full variable domain is KAGVTQTPRYLIKTRGQQVTLSCSPISGHRSVSWYQQTPGQGLQFLFEYFSETQRNKGNFPGRFSGRQFSNSRSEMNVSTLELGDSALYLCASSLMWSGGNYGYTFGSGTRLTVV.

This chain links TRBV9 with TRBJ1-2; 7 positions agree with TRBD1. The CDR3 is 15 residues long. The germline gives CDR1 SGDLS, CDR2 YYNGEE. V shed 3 bases and J 0 bases; nucleotides not matched to a gene: 5. CDR3 amino acids: CASSDRDSTNYGYTF. For the CDR3, the DNA is TGTGCCAGCAGCGACCGGGACAGCACTAACTATGGCTACACCTTC.

The chain carries TRBV5-6 and TRBJ2-1, with D unclear. This CDR3 is 11 amino acids long. Deletions cut 2 bases from V and 8 bases from J, with 5 bases between. CDR1 and CDR2 (germline): SGHDT, YYEEEE. Here the CDR3 DNA reads TGTGCCAGCAGCTTAGCCTATGAGCAGTTCTTC. Its translation is CASSLAYEQFF.

The J gene is TRBJ2-2, the V gene TRBV15; possible D gene TRBD2, 7 bases. Germline-derived CDR1 and CDR2 are LNHNV and YYDKDF (reference sequence). The CDR3 spans 16 residues. The germline V and J ends were trimmed by 0 bases and 7 bases, with 15 bases remaining between them. CDR3 protein: CATSRDSNREGGELFF. In DNA, the CDR3 is TGTGCCACCAGCAGAGATTCGAACAGGGAGGGCGGGGAGCTGTTTTTT.

V is TRBV6-4 and J is TRBJ2-1, with TRBD1 identical over 9 bases. V lost 0 bases and J lost 8; bases outside the gene matches: 5. Germline V gene sequence: CDR1 MRHNA, CDR2 SNTAGT. This CDR3 has 15 residues. This CDR3 is CASSDSTGGKDEQFF. In nucleotides, the CDR3 is TGTGCCAGCAGTGACTCGACAGGGGGTAAGGATGAGCAGTTCTTC.